These 10 T cell receptor beta chains came from one sample sequenced in a study of T cells in localized non-small cell lung cancer. Assay used: immunoSEQ multiplex PCR; TCRdb lists only in-frame clones, some missing. Here the sample spans approximately 5,400 clones, 85% being singletons. Source: PBMCs, taken before any cancer treatment. Source of these receptors: a woman aged 35 to 75 with stage II lung adenocarcinoma.

This clone has more than one count but fewer than ten. The V gene is TRBV18, the J gene TRBJ2-3; D gene uncertain. V shed 5 bases and J shed 2 bases, with 2 bases lying between them. The germline CDR1 and CDR2 sequences are KGHSH and LQKENI. CDR3 length: 11 residues. The CDR3 region is CASSTTDTQYF. In nucleotides, the CDR3 is TGTGCCAGCTCAACCACAGATACGCAGTATTTT.

The chain couples TRBV6-1 to TRBJ2-7; tentative D call: TRBD1 (6 bases). Between the trimmed V and J ends, which lost 4 bases and 2 bases, there was a span of 9 bases. The CDR3 is 13 residues long. CDR1 is MNHNS, CDR2 SASEGT, per germline. The CDR3 sequence: CASSGTDTYEQYF. Written as DNA, the CDR3 is TGTGCCAGCAGTGGGACAGATACCTACGAGCAGTACTTC.

This chain uses TRBV5-6 with TRBJ1-1; 10 bases line up with TRBD1. The germline CDR1 and CDR2 sequences are SGHDT and YYEEEE. V shed 5 bases, J shed 5 bases, and the junction held 9 bases outside the gene matches. The CDR3 contains 15 residues. CDR3 sequence (DNA): TGTGCCAGCAGGGAGGGACAGGGGATTTGGACTGAAGCTTTCTTT. As protein: CASREGQGIWTEAFF.

Regarding this clone: A junction end diverges from the germline sequence, so it may reflect a read error. Other DNA sequences of this sample code for an identical CDR3. V is TRBV19 and J is TRBJ2-7, with D hard to call. The CDR3 is 15 residues long. Germline V gene lookup returns CDR1 LNHDA and CDR2 SQIVND (reference sequence). The CDR3 DNA reads TGTGCCAGCAGTATAGCCCAGTTACCCTCCTACGAGCAGTACTTC. Translated, it gives CASSIAQLPSYEQYF.

The chain joins TRBV9 to TRBJ1-1, with D possibly being TRBD1 (6 bases). Germline CDR1 SGDLS, CDR2 YYNGEE. The CDR3 is 18 amino acids. V lost 2 bases and J 4 bases, leaving 24 bases between the germline ends. CDR3 protein: CASSVGDRLGASGTEAFF. CDR3 nucleotide sequence: TGTGCCAGCAGCGTCGGCGATAGGTTGGGGGCCTCCGGCACTGAAGCTTTCTTT.

The gene calls are TRBV5-5 and TRBJ2-7; 7 bases align to TRBD1. Germline V gives CDR1 SGHKS, CDR2 YYEKEE (reference sequence). With 3 bases clipped from V and 2 bases from J, the junction kept 8 bases outside the gene matches. This CDR3 has 15 residues. The CDR3 bases are TGTGCCAGCAGCTACCTCCGGGACAGAACCTACGAGCAGTACTTC. This translates into CASSYLRDRTYEQYF.

The rearrangement links TRBV7-6 to TRBJ2-5; D is uncertain. The germline V gene encodes CDR1 SGHVS and CDR2 FNYEAQ. V dropped 5 bases and J dropped 5 bases, with 6 bases sitting between them. The CDR3 sequence is 11 residues long. The CDR3 loop reads CASSPRETQYF. CDR3 sequence (DNA): TGTGCCAGCAGCCCTCGGGAGACCCAGTACTTC.

This clone was counted once. This sequence joins TRBV28 and TRBJ2-7, with 7 bases lining up with TRBD2. Germline trimming cut 6 bases from V and 12 bases from J; bases unmatched to any gene: 17. The germline CDR1 and CDR2 sequences are MDHEN and SYDVKM. The CDR3 extends over 14 amino acids. CDR3 amino acids: CASSSRNQAGNLYF. CDR3 bases: TGTGCCAGCAGCTCCCGGAACCAAGCGGGGAACCTGTACTTC.

The chain employs TRBV9 and TRBJ2-7; D is tentatively TRBD1 or TRBD2 (5 bases each). Trimming stripped 5 bases from V and 5 bases from J, with 20 bases between. Germline V lookup: CDR1 SGDLS, CDR2 YYNGEE. CDR3 length: 15 amino acids. The CDR3 reads CASSATPGAKNEQYF. The CDR3 DNA sequence: TGTGCCAGCAGTGCAACACCCGGGGCCAAGAACGAGCAGTACTTC.

V is TRBV11-1 and J is TRBJ2-7; TRBD2 matches 10 bases. Germline CDR1 reads SGHAT; CDR2 reads FQDESV (reference sequence). V lost 3 bases, J lost 2 bases, and 4 bases stayed unmatched. The CDR3 length is 15 residues. The CDR3 DNA sequence: TGTGCCAGCAGCTTGTCGAGCGGGAGGGCCTACGAGCAGTACTTC. Protein product: CASSLSSGRAYEQYF.